This TCR beta chain was documented in a study of post-analysis software for immune sequencing data. Study at large: Patients with relapsing-remitting, secondary progressive and progressive-relapsing multiple sclerosis courses were all represented.

The study, taken as a whole, reports: Five or six TRBV segments, TRBV5-6, TRBV5-1 and TRBV20-1 among them, were found more frequent in patients than controls. F measure grouped same-batch samples tightly together. Diversity measured as normalized Chao1 was significantly lower in multiple sclerosis patients than in controls.

The CDR3 loop spans 16 amino acids. Germline V gene data show CDR1 as MDHEN and CDR2 as SYDVKM. The germline V and J ends were trimmed by 4 bases and 2 bases, with 17 bases remaining between them. About this clonotype itself: The antigen remains undetermined.

The library was made from cDNA and included unique molecular identifiers. MiXCR, applied by TCRdb to the PCR reads, yields one record per CDR3 protein. The sample holds some 690,000 distinct CDR3 sequences, about 32% seen once. The V gene is TRBV28, the J gene TRBJ2-5; TRBD2 might be the D (6 bases). The clonotype was recovered from a girl aged 10 to 17 with multiple sclerosis. The sample taken for sequencing was blood. The CDR3 region has the DNA TGTGCCAGCAGTTCCCCGGGAGTGGGACTTCAAGAGACCCAGTACTTC. It codes for CASSSPGVGLQETQYF.